Each of the 24 T cell receptor beta chains below was sequenced from the same sample in a study of naive CD8 T cells in extremely preterm neonates (TCRdb year 2017). Libraries came from the immunoSEQ multiplex PCR assay. The table was pulled from immuneACCESS by TCRdb, which kept in-frame rearrangements only. Such tables lose some clones; where checked, under half of the loss comes from unresolved V genes, and the rest has no known cause. Counted in this sample were 5,500 to 8,500 clones; 95% to 98% of them appeared once. The ten largest clones capture approximately 0.4% of the sample. Material for sequencing was naive CD8+ T cells from blood. These TCRs come from a human donor in good health.

This clone was observed a single time. CDR3 sequence reads: CASSLGDRNYGYTF. For the CDR3, the DNA is TGTGCCAGCAGTTTAGGTGACAGGAACTATGGCTACACCTTC. This chain joins TRBV28 and TRBJ1-2; tentative D call: TRBD1 (6 bases). This CDR3 contains 14 residues. V lost 2 bases and J 2 bases, leaving 9 bases between the germline ends. Germline V gene data show CDR1 as MDHEN and CDR2 as SYDVKM.

In DNA, the CDR3 is TGTGCCACCAGCAGACCGAACAGGGGTTTGAACACTGAAGCTTTCTTT. Its translation is CATSRPNRGLNTEAFF. The chain is built from TRBV15 and TRBJ1-1, with TRBD1 identical over 7 bases. The CDR3 has 16 amino acids. Germline CDR1 reads LNHNV; CDR2 reads YYDKDF (reference sequence). V was pared by 2 bases and J by 0 bases, with 6 bases of the junction left unmatched.

This sequence joins TRBV18 and TRBJ2-1; D may be TRBD2 (6 bases). Deletions cut 3 bases from V and 10 bases from J, with 13 bases between. The CDR3 extends over 13 amino acids. CDR1 and CDR2 from the germline V gene are KGHSH and LQKENI. CDR3 coding DNA: TGTGCCAGCTCACCGAGGAGGGGTTGGGAGCAGTTCTTC. This translates into CASSPRRGWEQFF.

The chain recombines TRBV7-6 with TRBJ1-6; the D gene is possibly TRBD1 (6 bases). Germline V gene data show CDR1 as SGHVS and CDR2 as FNYEAQ. The CDR3 contains 16 residues. The V and J ends lost 2 bases and 10 bases respectively, with 18 bases between them. The DNA of the CDR3 is TGTGCCAGCAGCTTAACCACGGACAGTCGCGGGTCACCCCTCCACTTT. Translated, it gives CASSLTTDSRGSPLHF.

The rearrangement links TRBV4-1 to TRBJ1-5; D possibly corresponds to TRBD1 (5 bases). Trimming cost V 3 bases and J 0 bases, with 9 bases left between them. The CDR3 extends over 15 amino acids. CDR1 is MGHRA and CDR2 is YSYEKL in the germline V gene. CDR3 nucleotide sequence: TGCGCCAGCAGCCATGTGACAGATAGCAATCAGCCCCAGCATTTT. This sequence encodes CASSHVTDSNQPQHF.

V and J are TRBV9 and TRBJ1-2, with 7 nucleotides matching TRBD1. The V gene's germline CDR1 is SGDLS and CDR2 YYNGEE. The CDR3 contains 12 residues. The junction had 2 bases not matched to a gene; V was cut back by 5 bases and J by 4 bases. CDR3 nucleotide sequence: TGTGCCAGCAGGGGGGACAGCTATGGCTACACCTTC. Its translation: CASRGDSYGYTF.

This chain joins TRBV13 and TRBJ1-2; 10 positions agree with TRBD1. After removal of 5 bases from V and 8 bases from J, the junction contained 5 bases not matched to a gene. CDR1 and CDR2 from the germline V gene are PRHDT and FYEKMQ (reference sequence). The CDR3 spans 13 residues. CDR3 sequence: CASSPPTGGGYTF. The CDR3, as DNA: TGTGCCAGCAGCCCCCCGACAGGGGGCGGCTACACCTTC.

The count of this clone is one. The rearrangement uses TRBV7-8 and TRBJ1-5, with no clear D. In germline, CDR1 is SGHVS, CDR2 FQNEAQ. Trimming shortened V by 1 base and J by 6 bases, and 13 bases separated the two germline ends. There are 15 residues in the CDR3. The CDR3 sequence is CASSLGSFGGQPQHF. The CDR3 nucleotides read TGTGCCAGCAGCTTAGGCTCCTTTGGAGGTCAGCCCCAGCATTTT.

This clone was found once. V usage is TRBV30 and J usage is TRBJ1-1; no clear D gene. Between the trimmed V and J ends, which lost 3 bases and 6 bases, there was a span of 11 bases. This CDR3 is 12 amino acids long. Germline V CDR1 and CDR2: GTSNPN, SVGIG (reference sequence). CDR3 in DNA: TGTGCCTGGAGCGGAGGAGCCCCTGAAGCTTTCTTT. Translated: CAWSGGAPEAFF.

The V and J genes are TRBV28 and TRBJ2-5; the D is unclear. This CDR3 contains 12 residues. V was cut by 8 bases and J by 4 bases, with 11 bases left in between. Germline V gene sequence: CDR1 MDHEN, CDR2 SYDVKM. CDR3 amino acids: CASGPPGETQYF. The DNA of the CDR3 is TGTGCCAGCGGCCCCCCGGGAGAGACCCAGTACTTC.

The chain links TRBV9 to TRBJ2-5; tentative D call: TRBD1 (5 bases). Germline V gene sequence: CDR1 SGDLS, CDR2 YYNGEE. Trimming left V 0 bases short and J 2 bases short, with 14 bases between. There are 16 residues in the CDR3. CDR3 in DNA: TGTGCCAGCAGCGTAGTTCCCACAGGCTCTCAAGAGACCCAGTACTTC. Translating it yields CASSVVPTGSQETQYF.

The rearrangement links TRBV28 to TRBJ1-2; TRBD1 matches 9 bases. The CDR3 runs to 12 residues. Per the germline V gene, CDR1 is MDHEN and CDR2 is SYDVKM. The V and J ends lost 9 bases and 4 bases, in that order; junction bases with no gene match: 3. This chain's CDR3 is CASLDRGYGYTF. DNA for the CDR3: TGTGCCAGTTTGGACAGGGGCTATGGCTACACCTTC.

This sequence joins TRBV28 and TRBJ2-1, with TRBD2 matching 10 bases. Germline V gene data show CDR1 as MDHEN and CDR2 as SYDVKM. This CDR3 region has 20 residues. V lost 1 base, J lost 0 bases, and 12 bases stayed unmatched. The CDR3 sequence: CASSLLSSGGLYRSYNEQFF. In DNA form, the CDR3 reads TGTGCCAGCAGTTTATTGTCTAGCGGGGGACTATACCGCTCCTACAATGAGCAGTTCTTC.

This clone was observed a single time. V usage is TRBV6-5 and J usage is TRBJ1-1, with unresolved D. In germline, CDR1 is MNHEY, CDR2 SVGAGI. The CDR3 is 14 residues long. V dropped 2 bases and J dropped 1 base, with 8 bases sitting between them. CDR3 DNA: TGTGCCAGCAGTTACGGAGGACCGAACACTGAAGCTTTCTTT. This codes for CASSYGGPNTEAFF.

The chain recombines TRBV6-6 with TRBJ2-3; no definite D call. With 7 bases removed from V and 3 bases from J, the gap between germline ends came to 14 bases. Per germline, CDR1 MNHNY and CDR2 SVGAGI (reference sequence). The CDR3 has 14 residues. The CDR3 sequence is CASTNLAETDTQYF. CDR3 sequence (DNA): TGTGCCAGCACCAACTTAGCAGAGACAGATACGCAGTATTTT.

The chain is built from TRBV6-5 and TRBJ2-1, with D possibly matching TRBD1 (6 bases). This CDR3 region has 15 residues. Trimming took 2 bases from V and 6 from J, leaving 14 bases between them. The V gene's germline CDR1 is MNHEY and CDR2 SVGAGI. The CDR3 loop reads CASSYRQAGPNEQFF. DNA for the CDR3: TGTGCCAGCAGTTACCGACAGGCAGGCCCCAATGAGCAGTTCTTC.

The V and J genes are TRBV5-3 and TRBJ2-5; 9 bases align to TRBD1. The last part of the DNA fits TRBJ2-7 better; the J call may be wrong. TRBV5-3 has ORF status, its function being uncertain. The CDR3 runs to 16 residues. CDR3: CARSSTGTGSSYEQYF. The CDR3 DNA reads as TGTGCCAGAAGCTCGACCGGGACAGGGAGCTCCTACGAGCAGTACTTC.

The chain links TRBV4-1 to TRBJ1-1; D might be TRBD1 (6 bases). Trimming cost V 3 bases and J 1 base, with 9 bases left between them. The CDR3 length is 14 residues. The germline CDR1 and CDR2 sequences are MGHRA and YSYEKL. The CDR3 nucleotides are TGCGCCAGCAGCCACCCAGGGGAGAACACTGAAGCTTTCTTT. Encoded protein: CASSHPGENTEAFF.

This clone was seen just once. The rearrangement uses TRBV28 and TRBJ1-1, with 8 nucleotides matching TRBD1. Germline CDR1 MDHEN, CDR2 SYDVKM. This CDR3 spans 14 amino acids. Trimming took 5 bases from V and 6 from J; bases not matched to a gene: 8. The CDR3 region is CASSPGQGRPEAFF. CDR3 DNA: TGTGCCAGCAGTCCCGGACAGGGAAGGCCTGAAGCTTTCTTT.

This chain connects TRBV7-6 to TRBJ2-3; 9 nucleotides match TRBD2. CDR1 and CDR2 from the germline V gene are SGHVS and FNYEAQ. This CDR3 has 16 amino acids. Trimming cost V 1 base and J 4 bases; bases outside gene matches: 6. The CDR3 DNA reads as TGTGCCAGCAGCTTAGAGGCTAGCGGGGTATCAGATACGCAGTATTTT. Translation gives CASSLEASGVSDTQYF.

The chain uses TRBV4-1 and TRBJ1-2; 7 nucleotides line up with TRBD1. This CDR3 region has 15 residues. J was trimmed by 0 bases and V by 2 bases; bases with no gene match: 3. Germline values: CDR1 MGHRA, CDR2 YSYEKL. CDR3 sequence: CASSQSDRANYGYTF. The CDR3 bases are TGCGCCAGCAGCCAATCCGACAGGGCTAACTATGGCTACACCTTC.

The genes are TRBV25-1 and TRBJ1-1; D not certain. In germline, CDR1 is MGHDK, CDR2 SYGVNS. Deletions cut 2 bases from V and 4 bases from J, with 11 bases between. The CDR3 runs to 14 residues. CDR3 nucleotides: TGTGCCAGCAGTGAACAACCCGACACCACTGAAGCTTTCTTT. Its protein is CASSEQPDTTEAFF.

The chain is built from TRBV6-5 and TRBJ2-7; a possible D gene is TRBD1 (5 bases). Trimming took off 5 bases at V and 0 bases at J, with 11 bases between the two ends. Germline V gives CDR1 MNHEY, CDR2 SVGAGI. The CDR3 sequence is 14 residues long. CDR3 region: CASSPTRDSYEQYF. CDR3 DNA: TGTGCCAGCAGTCCTACCAGGGACTCCTACGAGCAGTACTTC.

The chain couples TRBV19 to TRBJ1-2; D perhaps matches TRBD1 (5 bases). Germline CDR1 and CDR2: LNHDA and SQIVND (reference sequence). Trimming pared 3 bases from V and 2 bases from J, leaving 7 bases between. The CDR3 loop spans 13 amino acids. The CDR3 here is CASSIPGNYGYTF. The CDR3 DNA follows: TGTGCCAGTAGTATCCCAGGGAACTATGGCTACACCTTC. Complete variable domain (other parts from reference TRBV19 and TRBJ1-2): DGGITQSPKYLFRKEGQNVTLSCEQNLNHDAMYWYRQDPGQGLRLIYYSQIVNDFQKGDIAEGYSVSREKKESFPLTVTSAQKNPTAFYLCASSIPGNYGYTFGSGTRLTVV.